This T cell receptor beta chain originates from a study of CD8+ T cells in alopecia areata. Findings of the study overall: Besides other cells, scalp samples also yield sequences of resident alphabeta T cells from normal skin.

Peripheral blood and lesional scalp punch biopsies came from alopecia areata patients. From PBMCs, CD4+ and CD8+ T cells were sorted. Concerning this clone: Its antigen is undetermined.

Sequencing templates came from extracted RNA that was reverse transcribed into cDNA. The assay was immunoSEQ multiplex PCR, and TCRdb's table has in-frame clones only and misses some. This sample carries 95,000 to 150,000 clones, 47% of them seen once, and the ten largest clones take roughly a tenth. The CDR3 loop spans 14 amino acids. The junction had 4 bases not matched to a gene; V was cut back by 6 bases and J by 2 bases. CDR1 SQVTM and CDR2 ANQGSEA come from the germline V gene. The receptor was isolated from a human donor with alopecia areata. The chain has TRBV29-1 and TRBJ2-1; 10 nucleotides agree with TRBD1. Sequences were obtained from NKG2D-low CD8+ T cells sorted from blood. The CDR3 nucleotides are TGCAGCGTGACCGGGACAGGGGCCTACAATGAGCAGTTCTTC. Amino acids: CSVTGTGAYNEQFF.